Listed here are 18 T cell receptor beta chains from one sample, sequenced in a study of graft-versus-host responses after intestinal transplantation. Sequencing was performed with immunoSEQ multiplex PCR; in TCRdb, only in-frame clones are kept and a portion is missing. The top ten clones hold approximately 0.64% of a sample with approximately 74,000 clones, approximately 90% of them seen once. The material sequenced was PBMCs, taken 98 days after intestinal transplantation. Receptors originate from a human patient who received an intestinal transplant, so some T cells may come from the graft donor.

The count of this clone is one. The chain has TRBV10-2 and TRBJ1-6, with TRBD1 matching over 7 bases. The CDR3 contains 17 residues. In germline, CDR1 is WSHSY, CDR2 SAAADI. Unmatched junction bases numbered 9, after V lost 7 bases and J lost 0 bases. CDR3 loop: CASTGGGHSSYNSPLHF. In DNA, the CDR3 is TGCGCCAGCACCGGAGGGGGCCATAGCTCCTATAATTCACCCCTCCACTTT.

The chain couples TRBV14 to TRBJ2-5; D is possibly TRBD2 (5 bases). CDR1 SGHDN and CDR2 FVKESK come from the germline V gene. Trimming took 0 bases from V and 5 from J, leaving 13 bases between them. This CDR3 has 15 amino acids. The CDR3 is CASSQDVTSWETQYF. The CDR3 DNA sequence: TGTGCCAGCAGCCAAGATGTAACTAGTTGGGAGACCCAGTACTTC.

The chain is built from TRBV6-1 and TRBJ2-3, with D possibly called TRBD1 or TRBD2 (6 bases each). Looked up from germline, CDR1 is MNHNS and CDR2 is SASEGT. V was clipped by 6 bases and J by 4 bases, with 14 bases between them. CDR3 length: 14 residues. The CDR3 DNA reads TGTGCCAGCAGGGCCCGACGGGGGCCAGATACGCAGTATTTT. Its translation: CASRARRGPDTQYF.

The genes are TRBV4-1 and TRBJ1-6; D not certain. V was pared by 1 base and J by 5 bases, with 9 bases between. The CDR3 is 15 residues long. Germline values: CDR1 MGHRA, CDR2 YSYEKL. CDR3 sequence (DNA): TGCGCCAGCAGCCAAGGCTCCAGGAATAATTCACCCCTCCACTTT. Amino acids: CASSQGSRNNSPLHF.

The chain uses TRBV30 and TRBJ2-7, with 11 nucleotides matching TRBD1. Trimming cost V 2 bases and J 4 bases; bases outside gene matches: 4. There are 14 residues in the CDR3. From germline, CDR1 is GTSNPN and CDR2 SVGIG (reference sequence). The chain's CDR3 is CAWSRDRGLYEQYF. DNA of the CDR3: TGTGCCTGGAGTAGGGACAGGGGGTTGTACGAGCAGTACTTC.

The chain uses TRBV5-4 and TRBJ2-7; D call uncertain. CDR1 is SGHNT and CDR2 is YYREEE in the germline V gene (reference sequence). With 1 base removed from V and 3 bases from J, the gap between germline ends came to 8 bases. The CDR3 consists of 13 residues. CDR3 sequence reads: CASSLRGDYEQYF. The CDR3 DNA follows: TGTGCCAGCAGCTTGAGAGGAGACTACGAGCAGTACTTC.

This chain links TRBV4-1 with TRBJ2-7, with no clear D. V was clipped by 4 bases and J by 4 bases, with 23 bases between them. The CDR3 contains 17 residues. CDR1 and CDR2 (germline): MGHRA, YSYEKL. CDR3 nucleotide sequence: TGCGCCAGCAGCCGGCCGACTCCACTCTCCCCCTTTTACGAGCAGTACTTC. This codes for CASSRPTPLSPFYEQYF.

This clone appeared a few times. This chain uses TRBV5-4 with TRBJ2-1, with D perhaps matching TRBD2 (6 bases). With 1 base removed from V and 7 bases from J, the gap between germline ends came to 15 bases. Germline-derived CDR1 and CDR2 are SGHNT and YYREEE (reference sequence). The CDR3 is 15 amino acids. The CDR3 sequence: CASSLIGEEVNEQFF. The CDR3 region has the DNA TGTGCCAGCAGCTTGATCGGGGAGGAGGTGAATGAGCAGTTCTTC.

The chain joins TRBV7-3 to TRBJ1-3; unclear D gene. The CDR3 runs 13 residues. Germline CDR1 is SGHTA and CDR2 is FQGTGA. CDR3 region: CAKGFSGRHTIYF. The CDR3 coding sequence is TGTGCGAAGGGATTTAGTGGGAGACACACCATATATTTT.

This rearrangement joins TRBV5-1 to TRBJ1-5; D not certain. Between the trimmed V and J ends, which lost 10 bases and 5 bases, there was a span of 13 bases. The length of the CDR3 is 12 residues. The germline V gene encodes CDR1 SGHRS and CDR2 YFSETQ. The chain's CDR3 is CARCFGHQPQHF. As DNA, the CDR3 is TGCGCCCGATGTTTTGGGCATCAGCCCCAGCATTTT.

This clone has only one observation. The sample carries other DNA sequences with the same CDR3. J is TRBJ2-5 and V is TRBV28, with D possibly TRBD2 on 6 matching bases. CDR1 is MDHEN and CDR2 is SYDVKM in the germline V gene. Trimming pared 10 bases from V and 0 bases from J, leaving 15 bases between. The CDR3 has 14 residues. CDR3 in DNA: TGTGCCACCAACGGGGGATCGTACCAAGAGACCCAGTACTTC. This encodes CATNGGSYQETQYF. Variable domain in full (rest from reference TRBV28 and TRBJ2-5): DVKVTQSSRYLVKRTGEKVFLECVQDMDHENMFWYRQDPGLGLRLIYFSYDVKMKEKGDIPEGYSVSREKKERFSLILESASTNQTSMYLCATNGGSYQETQYFGPGTRLLVL.

The CDR3 bases are TGCGCCAGCAGCCAAGGGCCACAACCCTACGAGCAGTACTTC. Amino acids: CASSQGPQPYEQYF. The chain is built from TRBV4-1 and TRBJ2-7; D is ambiguous. Per germline, CDR1 MGHRA and CDR2 YSYEKL. The CDR3 totals 14 residues. V shed 1 base and J shed 2 bases, with 9 bases lying between them.

The rearrangement uses TRBV2 and TRBJ2-1; no definite D call. V was clipped by 1 base and J by 4 bases, with 5 bases between them. The length of the CDR3 is 13 residues. The germline V gene encodes CDR1 SNHLY and CDR2 FYNNEI. The CDR3 loop reads CASSEDRYNEQFF. CDR3 DNA: TGTGCCAGCAGTGAAGATCGGTACAATGAGCAGTTCTTC.

This chain joins TRBV5-1 and TRBJ2-7, with D perhaps assigned TRBD1 or TRBD2 (5 bases each). With 4 bases removed from V and 0 bases from J, the gap between germline ends came to 17 bases. There are 16 residues in the CDR3. Germline V CDR1 and CDR2: SGHRS, YFSETQ. The CDR3 here is CASSPPGAYPSYEQYF. As DNA, the CDR3 is TGCGCCAGCAGCCCCCCCGGGGCCTACCCCTCCTACGAGCAGTACTTC.

This rearrangement joins TRBV10-3 to TRBJ2-7, with D possibly matching TRBD2 (5 bases). This CDR3 has 13 amino acids. Germline V gene lookup returns CDR1 ENHRY and CDR2 SYGVKD. V was shortened by 8 bases and J by 3 bases, with 14 bases between the two germline ends. The CDR3 loop reads CAIGSGTIYEQYF. CDR3 nucleotide sequence: TGTGCCATCGGCTCGGGAACCATCTACGAGCAGTACTTC.

This sequence joins TRBV6-5 and TRBJ1-4; 11 nucleotides agree with TRBD1. V was clipped by 0 bases and J by 6 bases; unmatched bases: 0. The germline gives CDR1 MNHEY, CDR2 SVGAGI. The CDR3 contains 15 residues. The CDR3 reads CASSYSGQGDEKLFF. The CDR3 DNA is TGTGCCAGCAGTTACTCGGGACAGGGGGATGAAAAACTGTTTTTT.

The chain links TRBV28 to TRBJ2-7; tentative D call: TRBD1 (6 bases). The V gene's germline CDR1 is MDHEN and CDR2 SYDVKM. The ends were cut back, 8 bases at V and 3 bases at J, with 11 bases in the middle. This CDR3 region has 12 residues. Written as DNA, the CDR3 is TGTGCCAGCTACAGGGTAGGCTACGAGCAGTACTTC. Its protein is CASYRVGYEQYF.

This clone was counted between two and nine times. The chain combines TRBV5-4 with TRBJ2-4; 9 bases are a match to TRBD2. Trimming cost V 1 base and J 5 bases; bases outside gene matches: 7. This CDR3 has 16 residues. The germline CDR1 and CDR2 sequences are SGHNT and YYREEE (reference sequence). The CDR3 bases are TGTGCCAGCAGCTTGCCTGAGCGGGAGGATCAAAACATTCAGTACTTC. Translating it yields CASSLPEREDQNIQYF.